These 32 T cell receptor beta chains share one sample of origin, sequenced in a study of Ad26.COV2.S vaccination and SARS-CoV-2 variants (dated by TCRdb to about 2021). The library relied on the immunoSEQ multiplex PCR assay. In its TCRdb copy, this immuneACCESS table keeps in-frame sequences only and misses some clones. Where compared with another copy, unresolved V genes explain less than half of these, and the others have no known cause. This sample lists roughly 400,000 clones; about 90% were detected once. The leading ten clones occupy approximately 4.5% of the sample. According to the study, the label for this sample's treatment or condition signals: around 19 received Ad26.COV2.S at low or high dose, single or two shots; roughly five received placebo; per-sample allocation not given. For vaccine and placebo recipients, the sequenced repertoires came from samples collected on day 63 after the first injection.

The source material was peripheral blood, sampled in a trial of Ad26.COV2.S vaccine versus placebo. The receptors shown here come from a person aged 18-60 years who received the Ad26.COV2.S COVID-19 vaccine or a placebo.

The chain employs TRBV5-4 and TRBJ2-6; D gene uncertain. CDR3 length: 16 residues. V gave up 1 base and J gave up 0 bases, with 8 bases separating them. Germline CDR1 is SGHNT and CDR2 is YYREEE (reference sequence). CDR3 coding DNA: TGTGCCAGCAGCTTGTCTTGGACCTCTGGGGCCAACGTCCTGACTTTC. This sequence encodes CASSLSWTSGANVLTF.

The count of this clone is one. The chain links TRBV7-8 to TRBJ2-2; the D is unclear. Germline V CDR1 and CDR2: SGHVS, FQNEAQ. The CDR3 spans 16 residues. With 3 bases removed from V and 2 bases from J, the gap between germline ends came to 13 bases. The CDR3, as DNA: TGTGCCAGCAGCTTTAACAGCCGCCTTAACACCGGGGAGCTGTTTTTT. Translation: CASSFNSRLNTGELFF. Full variable domain (outside the CDR3, taken from reference TRBV7-8 and TRBJ2-2): GAGVSQSPRYKVAKRGQDVALRCDPISGHVSLFWYQQALGQGPEFLTYFQNEAQLDKSGLPSDRFFAERPEGSVSTLKIQRTQQEDSAVYLCASSFNSRLNTGELFFGEGSRLTVL.

The rearrangement uses TRBV13 and TRBJ2-1; D is unresolved. Germline V gives CDR1 PRHDT, CDR2 FYEKMQ (reference sequence). Between the trimmed V and J ends, which lost 8 bases and 3 bases, there was a span of 14 bases. This CDR3 is built from 14 residues. CDR3 coding DNA: TGTGCCAGCCCCCGGGCGGTCAACTACAATGAGCAGTTCTTC. This codes for CASPRAVNYNEQFF.

This clone was detected once. Other DNA sequences in this sample translate to the same CDR3. The chain joins TRBV28 to TRBJ2-7; 8 bases are shared with TRBD2. The junction had 2 bases not matched to a gene; V was cut back by 2 bases and J by 2 bases. The germline V gene has CDR1 MDHEN and CDR2 SYDVKM. The CDR3 loop spans 14 amino acids. The CDR3: CASSLSGGAYEQYF. The CDR3 DNA follows: TGTGCCAGCAGTTTAAGCGGGGGAGCCTACGAGCAGTACTTC.

This clone came up once. This chain links TRBV9 with TRBJ2-7; TRBD2 aligns across 13 bases. CDR1 SGDLS and CDR2 YYNGEE come from the germline V gene. Germline trimming cut 2 bases from V and 5 bases from J; bases unmatched to any gene: 4. This CDR3 has 15 residues. CDR3 residues: CASSVGTSGINEQYF. The CDR3 nucleotides read TGTGCCAGCAGCGTCGGGACTAGCGGGATCAACGAGCAGTACTTC.

The chain joins TRBV29-1 to TRBJ2-7; D not resolved. The CDR3 sequence is 14 residues long. CDR1 SQVTM and CDR2 ANQGSEA come from the germline V gene. Trimming cost V 7 bases and J 1 base, with 17 bases left between them. CDR3 sequence (DNA): TGCAGCGCCCTCCTCGCGGCTTCTTCCTACGAGCAGTACTTC. It encodes CSALLAASSYEQYF.

This rearrangement joins TRBV14 to TRBJ2-7; 9 nucleotides align to TRBD1. Losses at the gene ends were 7 bases for V and 5 bases for J; bases not matched to a gene: 6. The CDR3 covers 13 residues. Per the germline V gene, CDR1 is SGHDN and CDR2 is FVKESK. The CDR3 here is CASKADRGDEQYF. Here the CDR3 DNA reads TGTGCCAGCAAGGCGGACAGGGGTGACGAGCAGTACTTC.

The rearrangement joins TRBV28 to TRBJ2-2; D is ambiguous. V was trimmed by 2 bases and J by 6 bases, leaving 10 bases between them. The CDR3 is 14 amino acids. Germline CDR1 and CDR2: MDHEN and SYDVKM. The CDR3 protein is CASSLGSLAGELFF. CDR3 in DNA: TGTGCCAGCAGTTTAGGTAGTCTCGCCGGGGAGCTGTTTTTT.

The chain is built from TRBV5-8 and TRBJ1-3, with D unresolved. This CDR3 contains 13 residues. In germline, CDR1 is SGHTS, CDR2 YDEGEE. Trimming removed 4 bases from V and 4 bases from J, with 9 bases in between. The CDR3 here is CASSLLQGNTIYF. CDR3 coding DNA: TGTGCCAGCAGCCTATTACAGGGAAACACCATATATTTT.

This clone showed up just once. The chain uses TRBV11-3 and TRBJ2-1, with 9 bases that match TRBD1. CDR1 and CDR2 from the germline V gene are SGHNT and YENEEA. The CDR3 spans 15 residues. Trimming cost V 5 bases and J 7 bases; bases outside gene matches: 9. In nucleotides, the CDR3 is TGTGCCAGCAGCAGTAGGGGACAGGGCGGGAATGAGCAGTTCTTC. Its translation: CASSSRGQGGNEQFF.

CDR3 DNA sequence: TGTGCCAGCAGCCAAGAATCACTAGTTTTTAATGAGCAGTTCTTC. Amino acid sequence: CASSQESLVFNEQFF. This sequence joins TRBV14 and TRBJ2-1; the D gene is possibly TRBD2 (5 bases). CDR3 length: 15 amino acids. Trimming removed 0 bases at V and 7 bases at J, with 13 bases between. The V gene's germline CDR1 is SGHDN and CDR2 FVKESK.

CDR3 sequence: CATSDPPGKTLGETQYF. CDR3 bases: TGTGCCACCAGTGACCCCCCCGGGAAGACCCTGGGCGAGACCCAGTACTTC. The V gene is TRBV24-1, the J gene TRBJ2-5, with a tentative D call TRBD2 (5 bases). Trimming took 4 bases from V and 5 from J, leaving 22 bases between them. The CDR3 totals 17 residues. CDR1 is KGHDR and CDR2 is SFDVKD in the germline V gene.

The rearrangement links TRBV7-9 to TRBJ2-5; D possibly corresponds to TRBD1 (5 bases). The CDR3 totals 14 residues. Germline CDR1 reads SEHNR; CDR2 reads FQNEAQ (reference sequence). Trimming stripped 4 bases from V and 3 bases from J, with 12 bases between. Written as DNA, the CDR3 is TGTGCCAGCAGCTGGTGGCTAGGGGAAGAGACCCAGTACTTC. Translating it yields CASSWWLGEETQYF.

The rearrangement links TRBV21-1 to TRBJ2-6; no check of the table's D call, TRBD1, against the DNA was made. TRBV21-1 is a pseudogene locus. The CDR3 length is 20 residues. CDR3 protein: CASSKTGPQGASSGANVLTF. Here the CDR3 DNA reads TGTGCCAGCAGCAAAACAGGTCCACAGGGGGCATCCTCTGGGGCCAACGTCCTGACTTTC.

This chain connects TRBV28 to TRBJ2-2; 7 bases are shared with TRBD1. Germline trimming cut 2 bases from V and 4 bases from J; bases unmatched to any gene: 4. Per germline, CDR1 MDHEN and CDR2 SYDVKM. The CDR3 contains 15 residues. The CDR3 protein is CASSLQPGGTGELFF. The CDR3 DNA reads TGTGCCAGCAGTTTACAGCCAGGGGGCACCGGGGAGCTGTTTTTT.

V gene TRBV21-1 combines with J gene TRBJ2-2; TRBD2 is the table's D call and was not checked against the DNA. TRBV21-1 is a pseudogene locus. This CDR3 region has 15 residues. This CDR3 reads CASMGGRRNTGELFF. CDR3 in DNA: TGTGCCAGCATGGGGGGACGCCGGAACACCGGGGAGCTGTTTTTT.

CDR3 DNA: TGTGCCAGCAGCTTAGGTACGGGCGCCTACGAGCAGTACTTC. This encodes CASSLGTGAYEQYF. The rearrangement joins TRBV7-3 to TRBJ2-7; D ambiguous. This CDR3 has 14 residues. Germline loops: CDR1 SGHTA, CDR2 FQGTGA. The germline V and J ends were trimmed by 2 bases and 2 bases, with 10 bases remaining between them.

The chain links TRBV28 to TRBJ2-1; 8 bases agree with TRBD2. Looked up from germline, CDR1 is MDHEN and CDR2 is SYDVKM. The CDR3 length is 16 residues. Trimming took 5 bases from V and 5 from J; bases not matched to a gene: 11. The CDR3 spells CASSAPGVAGNNEQFF. For the CDR3, the DNA is TGTGCCAGCAGTGCCCCCGGGGTAGCGGGAAACAATGAGCAGTTCTTC.

This chain links TRBV30 with TRBJ1-1; 8 nucleotides match TRBD1. V shed 3 bases and J 3 bases; nucleotides not matched to a gene: 3. The CDR3 extends over 13 amino acids. Germline V gene data show CDR1 as GTSNPN and CDR2 as SVGIG (reference sequence). The CDR3 reads CAWRETGDTEAFF. For the CDR3, the DNA is TGTGCCTGGAGGGAGACAGGGGACACTGAAGCTTTCTTT.

This chain joins TRBV5-1 and TRBJ2-1; the match to TRBD2 covers 7 bases. This CDR3 contains 13 residues. In germline, CDR1 is SGHRS, CDR2 YFSETQ. J gave up 6 bases and V 4 bases, and 4 bases lay outside the gene matches. The CDR3 protein is CASSPTSLNEQFF. In DNA form, the CDR3 reads TGCGCCAGCAGCCCGACTAGCCTCAATGAGCAGTTCTTC.

The genes are TRBV9 and TRBJ2-7, with 11 bases that match TRBD2. J was trimmed by 4 bases and V by 2 bases; bases with no gene match: 2. CDR1 is SGDLS and CDR2 is YYNGEE in the germline V gene. The length of the CDR3 is 14 residues. This chain's CDR3 is CASSVGLAEYEQYF. The CDR3 coding sequence is TGTGCCAGCAGCGTGGGACTAGCGGAATACGAGCAGTACTTC.

V is TRBV24-1 and J is TRBJ2-5; no reliable D call. Germline V gives CDR1 KGHDR, CDR2 SFDVKD. Trimming left V 4 bases short and J 4 bases short, with 12 bases between. The CDR3 has 14 residues. In nucleotides, the CDR3 is TGTGCCACCAGTGAGACAACCACCGGAGAGACCCAGTACTTC. Encoded protein: CATSETTTGETQYF.

J is TRBJ2-5 and V is TRBV7-2, with D perhaps TRBD1 (5 bases). The CDR3 consists of 16 residues. V was shortened by 5 bases and J by 5 bases, with 21 bases between the two germline ends. Germline CDR1 and CDR2: SGHTA and FQGNSA. The CDR3 coding sequence is TGTGCCAGCAGCCCCAACACCGGCAGGGTCGGGGAGACCCAGTACTTC. Translating gives CASSPNTGRVGETQYF.

The chain links TRBV18 to TRBJ2-7; D is perhaps TRBD2 (6 bases). CDR1 and CDR2 (germline): KGHSH, LQKENI. V was trimmed by 2 bases and J by 2 bases, leaving 16 bases between them. The CDR3 spans 16 residues. The chain's CDR3 is CASSPRPGRETYEQYF. For the CDR3, the DNA is TGTGCCAGCTCACCAAGGCCTGGTCGGGAGACCTACGAGCAGTACTTC.

The chain employs TRBV4-3 and TRBJ2-2; D gene ambiguous. The germline V and J ends were trimmed by 1 base and 2 bases, with 8 bases remaining between them. This CDR3 is built from 15 residues. CDR1 is LGHNA, CDR2 YSLEER, per germline. CDR3 protein: CASSQATANTGELFF. CDR3 bases: TGCGCCAGCAGCCAAGCCACAGCAAACACCGGGGAGCTGTTTTTT.

The genes are TRBV11-2 and TRBJ1-2; D is perhaps TRBD1 (5 bases). Germline V lookup: CDR1 SGHAT, CDR2 FQNNGV. This CDR3 is 16 amino acids long. Trimming took 0 bases from V and 4 from J, leaving 15 bases between them. The CDR3 loop is CASSLDRTRAIYGYTF. The CDR3 bases are TGTGCCAGCAGCTTAGATCGGACAAGAGCCATCTATGGCTACACCTTC.

The chain joins TRBV5-6 to TRBJ1-1; 10 bases line up with TRBD1. The CDR3 has 15 residues. The germline CDR1 and CDR2 sequences are SGHDT and YYEEEE. Trimming at V came to 4 bases and at J to 3 bases, leaving 6 bases not matched to a gene. CDR3 DNA: TGTGCCAGCAGCGGCCGACAGGGGGCGGACACTGAAGCTTTCTTT. It specifies CASSGRQGADTEAFF. Supplemented by reference TRBV5-6 and TRBJ1-1, the full variable domain reads DAGVTQSPTHLIKTRGQQVTLRCSPKSGHDTVSWYQQALGQGPQFIFQYYEEEERQRGNFPDRFSGHQFPNYSSELNVNALLLGDSALYLCASSGRQGADTEAFFGQGTRLTVV.

V usage is TRBV30 and J usage is TRBJ1-5; 7 bases are a match to TRBD1. The V gene end was trimmed by 0 bases and the J gene end by 11 bases; junction bases not matched to a gene: 13. The CDR3 contains 15 residues. CDR1 is GTSNPN, CDR2 SVGIG, per germline (reference sequence). In nucleotides, the CDR3 is TGTGCCTGGAGTGTAGGAGGGGGCGAAAAACAGGCCCAGCATTTT. It translates to CAWSVGGGEKQAQHF. The variable domain in full, completed from reference TRBV30 and TRBJ1-5, reads SQTIHQWPATLVQPVGSPLSLECTVEGTSNPNLYWYRQAAGRGLQLLFYSVGIGQISSEVPQNLSASRPQDRQFILSSKKLLLSDSGFYLCAWSVGGGEKQAQHFGDGTRLSIL.

This clone was seen once. The chain employs TRBV5-1 and TRBJ1-2; 12 bases are a match to TRBD1. The trim removed 7 bases at V and 7 bases at J, leaving 14 bases unmatched. Per the germline V gene, CDR1 is SGHRS and CDR2 is YFSETQ. The CDR3 is 16 amino acids. Here the CDR3 DNA reads TGCGCCAGCGTACCGGGCCCGGGACAGGGGGCCGGTGGCTACACCTTC. Its translation is CASVPGPGQGAGGYTF. The variable domain in full, with the rest retrieved from reference TRBV5-1 and TRBJ1-2, is KAGVTQTPRYLIKTRGQQVTLSCSPISGHRSVSWYQQTPGQGLQFLFEYFSETQRNKGNFPGRFSGRQFSNSRSEMNVSTLELGDSALYLCASVPGPGQGAGGYTFGSGTRLTVV.

The chain carries TRBV5-1 and TRBJ2-3; D perhaps matches TRBD2 (5 bases). The germline CDR1 and CDR2 sequences are SGHRS and YFSETQ. This CDR3 comprises 17 residues. The V gene lost 6 bases and the J gene lost 2 bases, with 22 bases spanning the gap. In DNA, the CDR3 is TGCGCCAGCACCACCTTTGTCCGGAGGACTTTCACAGATACGCAGTATTTT. This sequence encodes CASTTFVRRTFTDTQYF.

This chain connects TRBV11-2 to TRBJ1-4; the D gene is possibly TRBD1 (6 bases). The CDR3 sequence is 15 residues long. In germline, CDR1 is SGHAT, CDR2 FQNNGV. Deletions cut 5 bases from V and 3 bases from J, with 13 bases between. CDR3: CASSQDRWSNEKLFF. CDR3 DNA sequence: TGTGCCAGCAGCCAAGACAGGTGGTCTAATGAAAAACTGTTTTTT.

This clone appeared once. This chain uses TRBV7-9 with TRBJ2-1; TRBD1 agrees at 9 bases. The CDR3 loop spans 15 amino acids. Germline lookup yields CDR1 SEHNR and CDR2 FQNEAQ (reference sequence). V shed 4 bases and J 7 bases; nucleotides not matched to a gene: 8. As DNA, the CDR3 is TGTGCCAGCAGCTCGATACAGGGGGCGGATAATGAGCAGTTCTTC. Translating gives CASSSIQGADNEQFF.